Following are 6 T cell receptor beta chains from one sample sequenced in a study of blood T cell repertoires in COVID-19. Profiled with immunoSEQ multiplex PCR; TCRdb holds only in-frame clones, not every one. The sample records 150,000 to 200,000 clones, about 86% being singletons. Sequences were obtained from peripheral blood. The receptors were gathered from a man aged 60-69 years with acute or convalescent COVID-19.

The V call is TRBV10-3, the J call TRBJ1-5, with TRBD1 matching 10 bases. V lost 4 bases and J lost 6; bases outside the gene matches: 9. Germline CDR1 reads ENHRY; CDR2 reads SYGVKD. The CDR3 loop spans 16 amino acids. CDR3 protein: CAISASGTGEAQPQHF. In DNA form, the CDR3 reads TGTGCCATCAGTGCCTCCGGGACAGGGGAGGCTCAGCCCCAGCATTTT.

The CDR3 sequence is CASSQRTGVGNTGELFF. CDR3 coding DNA: TGTGCCAGCAGCCAAAGGACAGGGGTCGGGAACACCGGGGAGCTGTTTTTT. This rearrangement joins TRBV3-1 (or the pseudogene TRBV3-2) to TRBJ2-2; 9 positions agree with TRBD1. The V gene's germline CDR1 is LGHDT and CDR2 YNNKEL (reference sequence). The CDR3 totals 17 residues. V shed 2 bases, J shed 1 base, and the junction held 5 bases outside the gene matches.

This clone turned up a few times. The rearrangement joins TRBV28 to TRBJ1-6; 7 bases are shared with TRBD1. V was pared by 5 bases and J by 10 bases, with 11 bases of the junction left unmatched. The CDR3 has 15 residues. CDR1 is MDHEN and CDR2 is SYDVKM in the germline V gene. In DNA form, the CDR3 reads TGTGCCAGCAGTCTAATACAGGGGCAGGGGTCACCCCTCCACTTT. Translation: CASSLIQGQGSPLHF.

This chain connects TRBV2 to TRBJ2-2; TRBD2 agrees at 10 bases. The CDR3 spans 16 residues. Germline CDR1 and CDR2: SNHLY and FYNNEI. Unmatched junction bases numbered 9, after V lost 4 bases and J lost 7 bases. The CDR3 here is CASSVLAGRFGGELFF. CDR3 nucleotides: TGTGCCAGCAGTGTACTAGCGGGAAGGTTTGGCGGGGAGCTGTTTTTT.

This chain uses TRBV27 with TRBJ1-5; no definite D call. This CDR3 is built from 13 residues. The ends were cut back, 4 bases at V and 7 bases at J, with 11 bases in the middle. The V gene's germline CDR1 is MNHEY and CDR2 SMNVEV (reference sequence). The CDR3 region is CASSSGMWQPQHF. The CDR3 DNA is TGTGCCAGCAGTTCCGGGATGTGGCAGCCCCAGCATTTT.

This clone occurred a few times. The J gene is TRBJ2-7, the V gene TRBV27, with TRBD2 matching 12 bases. The CDR3 contains 15 residues. After removal of 5 bases from V and 4 bases from J, the junction contained 6 bases not matched to a gene. Germline loops: CDR1 MNHEY, CDR2 SMNVEV (reference sequence). CDR3 protein: CASSLTSGSRYEQYF. In DNA, the CDR3 is TGTGCCAGCAGTCTGACTAGCGGGAGTCGATACGAGCAGTACTTC.